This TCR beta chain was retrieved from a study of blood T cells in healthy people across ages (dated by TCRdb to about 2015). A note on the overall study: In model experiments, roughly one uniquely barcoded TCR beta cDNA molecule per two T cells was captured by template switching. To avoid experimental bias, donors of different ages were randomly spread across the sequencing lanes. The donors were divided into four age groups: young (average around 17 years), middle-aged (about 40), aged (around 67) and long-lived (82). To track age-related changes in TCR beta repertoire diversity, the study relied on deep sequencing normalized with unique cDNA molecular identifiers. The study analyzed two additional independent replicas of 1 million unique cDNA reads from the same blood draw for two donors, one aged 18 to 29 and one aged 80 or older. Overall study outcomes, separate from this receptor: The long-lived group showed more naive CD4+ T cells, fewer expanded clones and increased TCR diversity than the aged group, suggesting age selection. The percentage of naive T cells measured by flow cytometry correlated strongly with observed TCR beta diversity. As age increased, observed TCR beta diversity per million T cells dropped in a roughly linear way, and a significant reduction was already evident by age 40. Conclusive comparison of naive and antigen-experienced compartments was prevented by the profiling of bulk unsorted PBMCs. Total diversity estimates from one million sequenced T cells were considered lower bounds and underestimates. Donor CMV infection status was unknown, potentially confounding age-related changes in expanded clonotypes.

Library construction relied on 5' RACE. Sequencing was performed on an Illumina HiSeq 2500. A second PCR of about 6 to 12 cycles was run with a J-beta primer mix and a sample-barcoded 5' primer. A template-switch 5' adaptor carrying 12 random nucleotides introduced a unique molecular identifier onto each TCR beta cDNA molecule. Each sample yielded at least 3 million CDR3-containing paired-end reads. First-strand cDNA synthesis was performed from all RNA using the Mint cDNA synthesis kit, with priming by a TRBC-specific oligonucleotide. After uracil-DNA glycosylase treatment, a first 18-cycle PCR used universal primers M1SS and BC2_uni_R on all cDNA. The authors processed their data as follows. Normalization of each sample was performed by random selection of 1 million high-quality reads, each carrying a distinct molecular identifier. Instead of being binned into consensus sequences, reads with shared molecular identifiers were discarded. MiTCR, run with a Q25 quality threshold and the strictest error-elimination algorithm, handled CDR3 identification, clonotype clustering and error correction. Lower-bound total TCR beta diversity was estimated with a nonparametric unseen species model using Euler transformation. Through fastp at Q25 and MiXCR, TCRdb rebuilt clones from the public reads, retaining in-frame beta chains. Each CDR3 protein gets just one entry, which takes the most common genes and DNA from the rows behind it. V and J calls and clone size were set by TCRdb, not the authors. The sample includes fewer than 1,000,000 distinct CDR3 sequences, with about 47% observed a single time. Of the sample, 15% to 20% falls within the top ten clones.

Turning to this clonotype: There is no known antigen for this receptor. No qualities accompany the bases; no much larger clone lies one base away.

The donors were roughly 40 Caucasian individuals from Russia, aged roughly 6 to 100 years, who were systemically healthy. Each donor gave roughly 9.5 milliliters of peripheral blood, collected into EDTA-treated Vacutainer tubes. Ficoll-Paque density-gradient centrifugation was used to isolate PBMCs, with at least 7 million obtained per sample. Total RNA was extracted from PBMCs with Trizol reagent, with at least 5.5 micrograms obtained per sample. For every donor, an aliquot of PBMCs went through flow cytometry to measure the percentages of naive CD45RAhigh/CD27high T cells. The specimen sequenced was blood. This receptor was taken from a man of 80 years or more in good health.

The CDR3 corresponds to CASSLMGWGDGQPQHF. The sequenced DNA: TGTGCCAGCAGTTTAATGGGTTGGGGGGATGGACAGCCCCAGCATTTT. The chain is made from TRBV12-3 or TRBV12-4 and TRBJ1-5; tentative D gene TRBD1, with 5 bases matching. From its cysteine to its phenylalanine, the CDR3 spans 16 amino acids. Of the read, only the CDR3 DNA is kept; its 48 bases are in frame from base 1. V lost 2 bases and J lost 7 bases; the stretch between them is 18 bases long.